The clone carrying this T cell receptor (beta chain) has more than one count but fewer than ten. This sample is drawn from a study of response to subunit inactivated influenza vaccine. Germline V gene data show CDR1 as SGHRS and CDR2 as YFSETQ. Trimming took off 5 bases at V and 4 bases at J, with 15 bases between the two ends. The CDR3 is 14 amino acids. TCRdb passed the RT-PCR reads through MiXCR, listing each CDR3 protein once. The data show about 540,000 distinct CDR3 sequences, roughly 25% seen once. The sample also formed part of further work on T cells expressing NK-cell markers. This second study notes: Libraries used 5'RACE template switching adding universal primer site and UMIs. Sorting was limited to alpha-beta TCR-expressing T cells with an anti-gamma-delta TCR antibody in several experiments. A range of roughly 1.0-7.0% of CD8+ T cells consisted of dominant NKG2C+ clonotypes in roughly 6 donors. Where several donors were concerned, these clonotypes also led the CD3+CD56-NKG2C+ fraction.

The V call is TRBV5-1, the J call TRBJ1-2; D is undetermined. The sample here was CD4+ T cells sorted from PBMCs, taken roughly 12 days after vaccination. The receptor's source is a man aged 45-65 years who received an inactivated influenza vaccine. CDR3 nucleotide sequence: TGCGCCAGCAGACCAGATACAGTTCCCTATGGCTACACCTTC. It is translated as CASRPDTVPYGYTF.